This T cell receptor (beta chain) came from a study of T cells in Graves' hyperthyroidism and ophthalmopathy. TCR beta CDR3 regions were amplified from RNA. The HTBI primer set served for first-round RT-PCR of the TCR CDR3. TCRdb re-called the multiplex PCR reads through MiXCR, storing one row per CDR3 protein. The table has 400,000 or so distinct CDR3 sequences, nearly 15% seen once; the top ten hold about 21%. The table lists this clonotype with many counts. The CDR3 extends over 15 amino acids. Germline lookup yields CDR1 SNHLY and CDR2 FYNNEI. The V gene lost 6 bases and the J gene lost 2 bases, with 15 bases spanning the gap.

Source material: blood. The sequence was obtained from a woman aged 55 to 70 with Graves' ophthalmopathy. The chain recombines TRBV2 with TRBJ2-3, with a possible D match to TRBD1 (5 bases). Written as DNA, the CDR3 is TGTGCCAGCAGAAAGTATTCACAGGCCACAGATACGCAGTATTTT. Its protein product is CASRKYSQATDTQYF. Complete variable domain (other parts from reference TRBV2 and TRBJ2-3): EPEVTQTPSHQVTQMGQEVILRCVPISNHLYFYWYRQILGQKVEFLVSFYNNEISEKSEIFDDQFSVERPDGSNFTLKIRSTKLEDSAMYFCASRKYSQATDTQYFGPGTRLTVL.